In this sample, the clone carrying this T cell receptor beta chain turned up once. The source of the sample is a study of PD-L1 blockade in urothelial cancer. Measured with immunoSEQ multiplex PCR; TCRdb has only the in-frame clones, and not every one. This table holds about 90,000 clones, over 90% found once. Germline V gives CDR1 SGHRS, CDR2 YFSETQ. The CDR3 is 14 residues long. V gave up 4 bases and J gave up 2 bases; unmatched junction bases: 5. V usage is TRBV5-1 and J usage is TRBJ2-5, with 7 nucleotides matching TRBD2. This sequence was found in a man aged 55 to 70 with urothelial cancer. Sequencing was performed on PBMCs, taken around atezolizumab (anti-PD-L1) treatment. The CDR3, as DNA: TGCGCCAGCAGCGTGAGCGGGGAGCAAGAGACCCAGTACTTC. Translated, it gives CASSVSGEQETQYF.